A single sample is the source of the 23 T cell receptor beta chains below, sequenced in a study of shared clonotypes between healthy human individuals. Sequencing used immunoSEQ multiplex PCR; TCRdb keeps in-frame clones, though not all of them. This table holds about 680,000 clones, just over 90% found once. Terminally differentiated effector memory CD45RA+ cells were excluded by CCR7 positive selection of CD45RO-negative cells. Sequenced: naive CD8+ T cells sorted from blood. The origin of the receptors is a young man in good health.

The rearrangement links TRBV27 to TRBJ2-1, with D maybe TRBD1 (6 bases). V lost 5 bases and J lost 0, with 11 bases in between. The CDR3 extends over 15 amino acids. The germline gives CDR1 MNHEY, CDR2 SMNVEV (reference sequence). The CDR3 DNA sequence: TGTGCCAGCAGTACAGGGTCGAGCTCCTACAATGAGCAGTTCTTC. The encoded protein is CASSTGSSSYNEQFF.

This chain uses TRBV2 with TRBJ2-7, with 8 bases identical to TRBD1. CDR1 is SNHLY, CDR2 FYNNEI, per germline. Trimming at V came to 4 bases and at J to 12 bases, leaving 5 bases not matched to a gene. The CDR3 consists of 11 residues. The CDR3 spells CASSVGTGLYF. The CDR3 nucleotides read TGTGCCAGCAGTGTCGGGACAGGCTTGTACTTC.

The CDR3 DNA follows: TGTGCCAGCAGTTTATCCCGGTTAGAGCCCCAGCATTTT. It specifies CASSLSRLEPQHF. The chain recombines TRBV27 with TRBJ1-5; D is unclear. Per the germline V gene, CDR1 is MNHEY and CDR2 is SMNVEV (reference sequence). This CDR3 is 13 amino acids long. V lost 0 bases and J lost 8, with 8 bases in between.

In the case of this clone: At one boundary the junction diverges from the germline segment, which might be a read error. The V call is TRBV7-9, the J call TRBJ2-7; either TRBD1 or TRBD2 may fit D (5 bases each). Germline V gene data show CDR1 as SEHNR and CDR2 as FQNEAQ (reference sequence). This CDR3 comprises 14 residues. The CDR3 loop is CASSSWTTGTEQNF. The DNA of the CDR3 is TGTGCCAGCAGCTCATGGACAACCGGGACCGAACAAAACTTC.

This chain joins TRBV13 and TRBJ2-5; D remains unclear. This CDR3 has 17 residues. The germline gives CDR1 PRHDT, CDR2 FYEKMQ (reference sequence). V dropped 5 bases and J dropped 0 bases, with 19 bases sitting between them. CDR3: CASSPTEGNPYQETQYF. The CDR3 nucleotides read TGTGCCAGCAGCCCCACAGAAGGTAACCCGTACCAAGAGACCCAGTACTTC.

J is TRBJ2-3 and V is TRBV7-9, with 7 nucleotides matching TRBD2. V shed 0 bases, J shed 3 bases, and the junction held 6 bases outside the gene matches. Germline V gene sequence: CDR1 SEHNR, CDR2 FQNEAQ (reference sequence). The CDR3 extends over 16 amino acids. The CDR3 DNA sequence: TGTGCCAGCAGCTTAGCGGGAGGGCCGGAGACAGATACGCAGTATTTT. This codes for CASSLAGGPETDTQYF.

Remarks on this clone: Additional DNA sequences in this sample encode the identical CDR3. The gene calls are TRBV18 and TRBJ2-7, with TRBD2 matching 8 bases. V shed 6 bases, J shed 4 bases, and the junction held 8 bases outside the gene matches. CDR1 KGHSH and CDR2 LQKENI come from the germline V gene. CDR3 size: 14 residues. Here the CDR3 DNA reads TGTGCCAGCTCCCCCGGGGGGGGCCTTTACGAGCAGTACTTC. Translated: CASSPGGGLYEQYF.

The chain has TRBV9 and TRBJ2-5, with a weak D call TRBD2 (5 bases). V gave up 0 bases and J gave up 11 bases, with 17 bases separating them. Germline CDR1 SGDLS, CDR2 YYNGEE. The CDR3 runs to 14 residues. In nucleotides, the CDR3 is TGTGCCAGCAGCGTAGATCCCTCGGACGGGGAACAGTACTTC. This gives the protein CASSVDPSDGEQYF.

The CDR3 DNA sequence: TGTGCCAGCGGTACTACTATGACCTACGAGCAGTACTTC. This codes for CASGTTMTYEQYF. The chain employs TRBV27 and TRBJ2-7; no reliable D call. CDR3 length: 13 amino acids. Germline V gene sequence: CDR1 MNHEY, CDR2 SMNVEV (reference sequence). V gave up 8 bases and J gave up 2 bases, with 13 bases separating them.

The V and J genes are TRBV10-1 and TRBJ2-3; D not resolved. The V and J ends lost 2 bases and 2 bases respectively, with 11 bases between them. The CDR3 runs to 15 residues. CDR1 and CDR2 from the germline V gene are WNHNN and SYGVQD (reference sequence). This CDR3 is CASSETQRPTDTQYF. The CDR3 nucleotides are TGCGCCAGCAGTGAGACACAGCGACCCACAGATACGCAGTATTTT.

This clone was seen a single time. CDR3 nucleotide sequence: TGTGCCAGTAGTAGTATGAAACGAGAGACCCAGTACTTC. Translating gives CASSSMKRETQYF. J is TRBJ2-5 and V is TRBV19; D is undetermined. V was pared by 4 bases and J by 4 bases, with 10 bases between. Per germline, CDR1 LNHDA and CDR2 SQIVND (reference sequence). The CDR3 runs 13 residues. The full variable domain, completed using reference TRBV19 and TRBJ2-5, is DGGITQSPKYLFRKEGQNVTLSCEQNLNHDAMYWYRQDPGQGLRLIYYSQIVNDFQKGDIAEGYSVSREKKESFPLTVTSAQKNPTAFYLCASSSMKRETQYFGPGTRLLVL.

J is TRBJ2-7 and V is TRBV7-6; 8 bases line up with TRBD2. J was trimmed by 5 bases and V by 5 bases; bases with no gene match: 8. Looked up from germline, CDR1 is SGHVS and CDR2 is FNYEAQ. The CDR3 is 14 amino acids. CDR3 loop: CASSPGLAADEQYF. CDR3 coding DNA: TGTGCCAGCAGCCCTGGACTAGCTGCGGACGAGCAGTACTTC.

The rearrangement uses TRBV19 and TRBJ1-1; D not certain. This CDR3 has 14 residues. Per germline, CDR1 LNHDA and CDR2 SQIVND (reference sequence). V was shortened by 10 bases and J by 0 bases, with 15 bases between the two germline ends. DNA of the CDR3: TGTGCCACCTCCTTCGTGTACATGAACACTGAAGCTTTCTTT. Protein product: CATSFVYMNTEAFF.

This chain joins TRBV11-2 and TRBJ2-5; 7 positions match TRBD1. Germline V gene sequence: CDR1 SGHAT, CDR2 FQNNGV. V shed 4 bases and J 0 bases; nucleotides not matched to a gene: 8. The CDR3 runs 16 residues. Written as DNA, the CDR3 is TGTGCCAGCAGCTCTCCTCGGACAGGCTACCAAGAGACCCAGTACTTC. This translates into CASSSPRTGYQETQYF.

This rearrangement joins TRBV19 to TRBJ2-1, with TRBD2 matching 10 bases. V lost 6 bases and J lost 2; bases outside the gene matches: 4. The CDR3 sequence is 15 residues long. The germline CDR1 and CDR2 sequences are LNHDA and SQIVND (reference sequence). The CDR3 here is CASSSAGGPYNEQFF. The CDR3 DNA is TGTGCCAGTAGCTCAGCGGGAGGGCCCTACAATGAGCAGTTCTTC.

This sequence joins TRBV2 and TRBJ2-3; D is uncertain. The CDR3 is 14 amino acids. The germline V gene has CDR1 SNHLY and CDR2 FYNNEI. Trimming took off 7 bases at V and 1 base at J, with 12 bases between the two ends. The CDR3: CASIRYGGTDTQYF. Written as DNA, the CDR3 is TGTGCCAGCATTCGGTATGGCGGCACAGATACGCAGTATTTT.

The rearrangement uses TRBV29-1 and TRBJ2-7, with 12 positions matching TRBD2. Germline lookup yields CDR1 SQVTM and CDR2 ANQGSEA. CDR3 length equals 17 residues. V lost 2 bases to trimming and J lost 4 bases; unmatched junction nucleotides: 12. The DNA for the CDR3 is TGCAGCGTTGAAAGGCAACCCGGGACTAGCGGGCCGTACGAGCAGTACTTC. Translated: CSVERQPGTSGPYEQYF.

The chain combines TRBV11-3 with TRBJ2-1; D may correspond to TRBD1 or TRBD2 (5 bases each). The germline CDR1 and CDR2 sequences are SGHNT and YENEEA. Trimming took 3 bases from V and 7 from J, leaving 13 bases between them. CDR3 length: 14 amino acids. CDR3 DNA sequence: TGTGCCAGCAGCTTCGGACGAGGGACGAATGAGCAGTTCTTC. It encodes CASSFGRGTNEQFF.

The chain links TRBV28 to TRBJ2-7; the D gene is possibly TRBD1 (5 bases). The germline V gene encodes CDR1 MDHEN and CDR2 SYDVKM. The CDR3 contains 14 residues. Trimming left V 6 bases short and J 4 bases short, with 16 bases between. Here the CDR3 reads CASRTRRRAYEQYF. The CDR3 DNA sequence: TGTGCCAGCAGAACCCGGCGCAGGGCTTACGAGCAGTACTTC.

The chain combines TRBV28 with TRBJ2-5; tentative D call: TRBD1 (6 bases). Trimming cost V 3 bases and J 3 bases, with 14 bases left between them. Germline V lookup: CDR1 MDHEN, CDR2 SYDVKM. The CDR3 contains 15 residues. CDR3 DNA: TGTGCCAGCAGTTTTAGTACAGGGAGAGAAGAGACCCAGTACTTC. Protein: CASSFSTGREETQYF.

The rearrangement joins TRBV7-2 to TRBJ2-7; a weak D match, TRBD2 (5 bases). Trimming removed 5 bases at V and 6 bases at J, with 23 bases between. This CDR3 has 16 residues. The germline V gene has CDR1 SGHTA and CDR2 FQGNSA. CDR3 amino acids: CASSPRHSGEGAEQYF. The CDR3 DNA sequence: TGTGCCAGCAGCCCCAGGCACAGCGGAGAGGGAGCCGAGCAGTACTTC.

The V call is TRBV14, the J call TRBJ2-5; TRBD2 matches at 10 bases. V lost 1 base to trimming and J lost 9 bases; unmatched junction nucleotides: 8. This CDR3 region has 15 residues. Germline values: CDR1 SGHDN, CDR2 FVKESK. The CDR3 here is CASSQVRSSGRPQYF. DNA of the CDR3: TGTGCCAGCAGCCAAGTTCGTAGTAGCGGGAGGCCCCAGTACTTC. Looking up the rest from reference TRBV14 and TRBJ2-5 gives the full variable domain: EAGVTQFPSHSVIEKGQTVTLRCDPISGHDNLYWYRRVMGKEIKFLLHFVKESKQDESGMPNNRFLAERTGGTYSTLKVQPAELEDSGVYFCASSQVRSSGRPQYFGPGTRLLVL.

The gene calls are TRBV6-5 and TRBJ2-1; 8 positions match TRBD1. The CDR3 runs to 15 residues. Germline assignment: CDR1 MNHEY and CDR2 SVGAGI. Trimming removed 5 bases from V and 8 bases from J; junction bases left unmatched: 11. The CDR3 DNA follows: TGTGCCAGCAGTGTATCGACAGGGGAACATGATGAGCAGTTCTTC. It specifies CASSVSTGEHDEQFF.